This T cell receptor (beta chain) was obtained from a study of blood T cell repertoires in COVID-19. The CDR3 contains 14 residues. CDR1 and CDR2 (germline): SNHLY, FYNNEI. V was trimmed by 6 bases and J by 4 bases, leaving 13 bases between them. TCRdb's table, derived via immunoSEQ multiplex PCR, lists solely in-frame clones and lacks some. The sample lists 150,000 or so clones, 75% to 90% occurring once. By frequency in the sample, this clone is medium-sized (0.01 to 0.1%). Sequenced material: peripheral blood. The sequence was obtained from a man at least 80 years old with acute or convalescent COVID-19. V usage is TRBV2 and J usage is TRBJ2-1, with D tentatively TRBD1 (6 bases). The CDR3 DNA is TGTGCCAGCAGCTCAGGGGTAGGGTACAATGAGCAGTTCTTC. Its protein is CASSSGVGYNEQFF.